The 27 T cell receptor beta chains below come from one sample, sequenced in a study of T-cell reconstitution after alpha-beta-depleted transplantation in children. The TCRbeta library was prepared with unique molecular identifiers. TCRdb analysed the PCR reads with MiXCR anew, one entry per CDR3 protein. In the table there are 100,000 to 120,000 distinct CDR3 sequences, about 9.3% of which are singletons. The specimen comprised PBMCs from the stem cell graft donor, sampled from the stem cell graft. The receptors come from a human donor who donated a stem cell graft to a child with acute lymphoblastic leukemia.

This clonotype was observed at least ten times. The CDR3 reads CASSGYLNQPQHF. The CDR3 nucleotides read TGTGCCAGCAGCGGATACCTCAATCAGCCCCAGCATTTT. This rearrangement joins TRBV21-1 to TRBJ1-5. TRBV21-1 is tagged as a pseudogene. The CDR3 has 13 amino acids.

This clonotype was counted many times. The chain couples TRBV20-1 to TRBJ2-5, with 14 bases that match TRBD2. The germline V gene has CDR1 DFQATT and CDR2 SNEGSKA (reference sequence). This CDR3 is built from 16 residues. The junction had 10 bases not matched to a gene; V was cut back by 6 bases and J by 4 bases. CDR3 loop: CSATGTSGGRGETQYF. The CDR3 bases are TGCAGTGCAACCGGGACTAGCGGGGGACGGGGAGAGACCCAGTACTTC.

At least ten counts were recorded for this clonotype. The chain employs TRBV6-1 and TRBJ1-5; tentatively, D is TRBD1 (5 bases). Germline assignment: CDR1 MNHNS and CDR2 SASEGT. This CDR3 spans 14 amino acids. V lost 5 bases and J lost 1, with 9 bases in between. The CDR3 coding sequence is TGTGCCAGCAGTAAGGGACTCAGCAATCAGCCCCAGCATTTT. As protein: CASSKGLSNQPQHF.

This clonotype was observed many times. The rearrangement joins TRBV20-1 to TRBJ2-1, with TRBD2 matching over 11 bases. Germline lookup yields CDR1 DFQATT and CDR2 SNEGSKA (reference sequence). J gave up 6 bases and V 4 bases, and 8 bases lay outside the gene matches. This CDR3 is 15 amino acids long. The CDR3 DNA follows: TGCAGTGCTAAACCTGTAGCGGGAGGGGGCAATGAGCAGTTCTTC. Amino acid sequence: CSAKPVAGGGNEQFF.

This clonotype was counted at least ten times. The V gene is TRBV7-9, the J gene TRBJ2-1, with 12 bases matching TRBD2. CDR3 size: 17 residues. The V gene's germline CDR1 is SEHNR and CDR2 FQNEAQ (reference sequence). After removal of 5 bases from V and 0 bases from J, the junction contained 5 bases not matched to a gene. CDR3: CASSPKGLAGSYNEQFF. In DNA form, the CDR3 reads TGTGCCAGCAGCCCGAAGGGACTAGCGGGCTCCTACAATGAGCAGTTCTTC.

The rearrangement uses TRBV6-1 and TRBJ2-3; TRBD2 agrees at 11 bases. V was clipped by 5 bases and J by 3 bases; unmatched bases: 7. Germline V CDR1 and CDR2: MNHNS, SASEGT. The CDR3 extends over 16 amino acids. DNA of the CDR3: TGTGCCAGCAGTACCCTTAGCGGGAGGGTGACAGATACGCAGTATTTT. Its protein is CASSTLSGRVTDTQYF.

There are many counts of this clonotype. This chain connects TRBV9 to TRBJ2-2, with a tentative D call TRBD2 (5 bases). The CDR3 spans 12 residues. Germline-derived CDR1 and CDR2 are SGDLS and YYNGEE. Trimming removed 5 bases at V and 7 bases at J, with 9 bases between. The CDR3 here is CASRTGFGELFF. The CDR3 nucleotides read TGTGCCAGCAGAACGGGATTCGGGGAGCTGTTTTTT.

This clonotype has ten or more counts. V usage is TRBV5-1 and J usage is TRBJ2-3; the D gene is possibly TRBD2 (6 bases). Germline CDR1 is SGHRS and CDR2 is YFSETQ. The CDR3 is 15 residues long. With 4 bases removed from V and 2 bases from J, the gap between germline ends came to 14 bases. CDR3 coding DNA: TGCGCCAGCAGCCGATACGTAGCGGACACAGATACGCAGTATTTT. Amino acid sequence: CASSRYVADTDTQYF.

At least ten counts were recorded for this clonotype. The chain is built from TRBV12-3 or TRBV12-4 and TRBJ1-4, with TRBD1 matching over 8 bases. V was clipped by 6 bases and J by 6 bases; unmatched bases: 18. The CDR3 is 18 amino acids. CDR3 sequence reads: CASRESLGRGQEDEKLFF. The DNA of the CDR3 is TGTGCCAGCAGGGAGAGTTTGGGCAGGGGGCAGGAGGATGAAAAACTGTTTTTT.

This clonotype appeared once. The CDR3 is CASNRITGLTDTGELFF. Written as DNA, the CDR3 is TGTGCCAGCAACCGAATTACAGGGCTGACGGACACCGGGGAGCTGTTTTTC. The V and J genes are TRBV21-1 and TRBJ2-2; the table calls TRBD1, which could not be checked here. TRBV21-1 corresponds to a pseudogene. The CDR3 sequence is 17 residues long.

This clonotype has ten or more counts. This chain joins TRBV11-2 and TRBJ1-2, with D uncertain. This CDR3 is built from 12 residues. Between the trimmed V and J ends, which lost 5 bases and 5 bases, there was a span of 9 bases. CDR1 SGHAT and CDR2 FQNNGV come from the germline V gene. DNA of the CDR3: TGTGCCAGCAGCCCCGGGCCATATGGCTACACCTTC. Its translation: CASSPGPYGYTF. The full variable domain, its missing parts supplied by reference TRBV11-2 and TRBJ1-2, is EAGVAQSPRYKIIEKRQSVAFWCNPISGHATLYWYQQILGQGPKLLIQFQNNGVVDDSQLPKDRFSAERLKGVDSTLKIQPAKLEDSAVYLCASSPGPYGYTFGSGTRLTVV.

This clonotype has ten or more counts. The genes are TRBV20-1 and TRBJ2-3, with 12 bases identical to TRBD2. Germline V gives CDR1 DFQATT, CDR2 SNEGSKA (reference sequence). With V trimmed by 5 bases and J by 3 bases, 3 bases remained unmatched. This CDR3 has 14 amino acids. The chain's CDR3 is CSAPLAGGTDTQYF. The CDR3, as DNA: TGCAGTGCTCCACTAGCGGGAGGAACAGATACGCAGTATTTT.

The V call is TRBV20-1, the J call TRBJ2-5, with 9 positions matching TRBD2. The CDR3 has 16 amino acids. The V segment lost 3 bases and the J segment 5 bases; nucleotides outside the gene matches: 13. CDR1 and CDR2 (germline): DFQATT, SNEGSKA (reference sequence). As DNA, the CDR3 is TGCAGTGCTAGCCCGCTAGCGGGACGACCTCAGGAGACCCAGTACTTC. Translation: CSASPLAGRPQETQYF.

This clonotype has a count of ten or more. The gene calls are TRBV18 and TRBJ2-7; D call uncertain. V dropped 8 bases and J dropped 0 bases, with 5 bases sitting between them. The CDR3 extends over 11 amino acids. CDR1 is KGHSH and CDR2 is LQKENI in the germline V gene. The CDR3 here is CASVGSYEQYF. As DNA, the CDR3 is TGTGCCAGCGTAGGCTCCTACGAGCAGTACTTC.

The table lists this clonotype with many counts. The chain joins TRBV29-1 to TRBJ2-3, with 9 bases lining up with TRBD1. The V gene's germline CDR1 is SQVTM and CDR2 ANQGSEA. V dropped 5 bases and J dropped 4; count of bases not matched to a gene: 13. The CDR3 extends over 16 amino acids. The CDR3 sequence: CSVSSPGTGTADTQYF. The CDR3 DNA follows: TGCAGCGTTTCTTCTCCCGGGACAGGGACGGCAGATACGCAGTATTTT.

This clonotype came up many times. The rearrangement uses TRBV29-1 and TRBJ2-1; 8 bases match TRBD1. This CDR3 has 14 amino acids. Germline trimming cut 7 bases from V and 0 bases from J; bases unmatched to any gene: 5. Germline-derived CDR1 and CDR2 are SQVTM and ANQGSEA. The CDR3 loop is CSAKGQASYNEQFF. The CDR3 nucleotides are TGCAGCGCCAAGGGACAGGCCTCCTACAATGAGCAGTTCTTC.

This clonotype was counted ten times or more. For the CDR3, the DNA is TGTGCCAGCAGTTACGGCACAGATACGCAGTATTTT. Protein sequence: CASSYGTDTQYF. This chain joins TRBV6-6 and TRBJ2-3; no reliable D call. The V gene lost 2 bases and the J gene lost 1 base, with 1 base spanning the gap. The CDR3 runs 12 residues. Germline V gives CDR1 MNHNY, CDR2 SVGAGI (reference sequence).

This clonotype was recorded many times. This sequence joins TRBV20-1 and TRBJ2-7, with TRBD2 as a possible D gene (6 bases). Germline V gene lookup returns CDR1 DFQATT and CDR2 SNEGSKA (reference sequence). V was cut by 0 bases and J by 10 bases, with 13 bases left in between. The CDR3 contains 12 residues. The CDR3 spells CSARDHREVQYF. DNA of the CDR3: TGCAGTGCTAGAGATCATAGGGAGGTACAGTACTTC.

The chain links TRBV24-1 to TRBJ2-2; D possibly corresponds to TRBD1 (6 bases). There are 17 residues in the CDR3. Trimming pared 5 bases from V and 4 bases from J, leaving 19 bases between. Germline V gene data show CDR1 as KGHDR and CDR2 as SFDVKD. The CDR3 DNA reads as TGTGCCACCAGTGCCTGGGGGCAGGGAATGACCACCGGGGAGCTGTTTTTT. Amino acids: CATSAWGQGMTTGELFF.

The table lists this clonotype with many counts. This rearrangement joins TRBV20-1 to TRBJ2-7, with TRBD1 matching 8 bases. This CDR3 spans 14 amino acids. J gave up 6 bases and V 5 bases, and 12 bases lay outside the gene matches. Germline V lookup: CDR1 DFQATT, CDR2 SNEGSKA (reference sequence). The CDR3 spells CSARAPDRVGEQYF. The CDR3 DNA reads TGCAGTGCTCGGGCACCGGACAGGGTGGGCGAGCAGTACTTC.

At least ten counts were recorded for this clonotype. The V call is TRBV5-8, the J call TRBJ1-1; tentatively, D is TRBD1 (5 bases). This CDR3 comprises 13 residues. V was cut by 4 bases and J by 1 base, with 8 bases left in between. Germline V gene sequence: CDR1 SGHTS, CDR2 YDEGEE. CDR3 residues: CASSTTANTEAFF. For the CDR3, the DNA is TGTGCCAGCAGCACGACAGCGAACACTGAAGCTTTCTTT.

V gene TRBV4-3 combines with J gene TRBJ2-1; the match to TRBD2 covers 8 bases. The CDR3 consists of 15 residues. With V trimmed by 0 bases and J by 5 bases, 3 bases remained unmatched. Germline loops: CDR1 LGHNA, CDR2 YSLEER. The CDR3 sequence: CASSQDTAGDNEQFF. The CDR3, as DNA: TGCGCCAGCAGCCAAGATACAGCGGGAGACAATGAGCAGTTCTTC.

The chain combines TRBV6-5 with TRBJ1-2; D is undetermined. V dropped 3 bases and J dropped 4 bases, with 12 bases sitting between them. CDR3 length equals 14 residues. Germline CDR1 MNHEY, CDR2 SVGAGI. CDR3 DNA: TGTGCCAGCAGTTATGGTGGGCAGTTCTATGGCTACACCTTC. Encoded protein: CASSYGGQFYGYTF.

This clonotype was found many times. The chain links TRBV28 to TRBJ2-1, with D perhaps matching TRBD2 (5 bases). V was clipped by 4 bases and J by 0 bases, with 16 bases between them. This CDR3 comprises 17 residues. CDR1 and CDR2 (germline): MDHEN, SYDVKM. The CDR3 reads CASSYPGVASSYNEQFF. Here the CDR3 DNA reads TGTGCCAGCAGTTACCCCGGGGTAGCGAGCTCCTACAATGAGCAGTTCTTC.

This clonotype counts as medium-sized. The V call is TRBV7-9, the J call TRBJ2-2; 7 bases map to TRBD1. Germline V CDR1 and CDR2: SEHNR, FQNEAQ (reference sequence). CDR3 length: 16 amino acids. With 3 bases clipped from V and 2 bases from J, the junction kept 6 bases outside the gene matches. CDR3 bases: TGTGCCAGCAGCTTTCGACAGGGCGCCAACACCGGGGAGCTGTTTTTT. This encodes CASSFRQGANTGELFF. The variable domain in full, completed from reference TRBV7-9 and TRBJ2-2, reads DTGVSQNPRHKITKRGQNVTFRCDPISEHNRLYWYRQTLGQGPEFLTYFQNEAQLEKSRLLSDRFSAERPKGSFSTLEIQRTEQGDSAMYLCASSFRQGANTGELFFGEGSRLTVL.

The sample holds many counts of this clonotype. The chain is built from TRBV20-1 and TRBJ1-1, with 9 nucleotides matching TRBD1. The CDR3 has 13 amino acids. The germline gives CDR1 DFQATT, CDR2 SNEGSKA (reference sequence). Unmatched junction bases numbered 6, after V lost 5 bases and J lost 5 bases. The CDR3 bases are TGCAGTGCTCCAGGACAGGGGTGGACTGAAGCTTTCTTT. As protein: CSAPGQGWTEAFF.

Comments on this clonotype: At one end the junction does not follow the germline gene, possibly because of a read error. The J gene is TRBJ1-1, the V gene TRBV27; D possibly corresponds to TRBD1 (6 bases). The CDR3 is made up of 15 amino acids. Per germline, CDR1 MNHEY and CDR2 SMNVEV (reference sequence). The CDR3 here is CASSTGLDMNTEAFF. The CDR3 nucleotides are TGTGCCAGCAGTACAGGGCTCGACATGAACACTGAAGCTTTCTTC.